This TCR beta chain was retrieved from a study of control samples from healthy donors and cancer patients. Profiled with immunoSEQ multiplex PCR; TCRdb holds only in-frame clones, not every one. The table records around 100,000 clones, more than 75% of them present only once. V lost 5 bases, J lost 3 bases, and 5 bases stayed unmatched. CDR3 length: 15 residues. Per the germline V gene, CDR1 is SGHTA and CDR2 is FQGTGA. The sequencing sample was made of blood. This TCR was sampled from a woman between 50 and 59 years old in good health. The gene calls are TRBV7-3 and TRBJ2-1; 9 nucleotides align to TRBD2. Here the CDR3 DNA reads TGTGCCAGCAGCCGAAGCGGGGGGATCTACAATGAGCAGTTCTTC. This encodes CASSRSGGIYNEQFF.